A single sample is the source of the 7 T cell receptor beta chains below, sequenced in a study of CD8+ T cells in alopecia areata. TCR sequencing used cDNA made by reverse transcription of extracted RNA. Sequenced by immunoSEQ multiplex PCR; TCRdb stores in-frame clones only, minus some. The sample lists 200,000 to 250,000 clones; more than 45% were seen once. The sequencing here drew on CD4+ T cells sorted from blood, taken at week 0. Source of these receptors: a human donor with alopecia areata.

The CDR3 nucleotides read TGTGCCAGCAGTAGCTCCCTTCGTTACGAGCAGTACTTC. Protein sequence: CASSSSLRYEQYF. This chain connects TRBV6-5 to TRBJ2-7, with unresolved D. CDR3 length: 13 amino acids. CDR1 MNHEY and CDR2 SVGAGI come from the germline V gene. V shed 5 bases and J shed 4 bases, with 12 bases lying between them.

This clone was counted a single time. The gene calls are TRBV7-2 and TRBJ2-3, with TRBD1 as a possible D gene (6 bases). V was clipped by 1 base and J by 9 bases, with 14 bases between them. The germline V gene has CDR1 SGHTA and CDR2 FQGNSA. This CDR3 has 14 residues. Written as DNA, the CDR3 is TGTGCCAGCAGCTTAGGCGGACAGAGGATAACGCAGTATTTT. It is translated as CASSLGGQRITQYF.

This rearrangement joins TRBV7-9 to TRBJ2-2, with TRBD1 matching 9 bases. The CDR3 sequence is 14 residues long. CDR1 and CDR2 (germline): SEHNR, FQNEAQ (reference sequence). Trimming cost V 4 bases and J 5 bases; bases outside gene matches: 2. CDR3 sequence reads: CASSWGTGTGELFF. As DNA, the CDR3 is TGTGCCAGCAGCTGGGGGACAGGGACCGGGGAGCTGTTTTTT.

The V call is TRBV6-5, the J call TRBJ2-5; D is undetermined. The CDR3 runs to 13 residues. Germline V gives CDR1 MNHEY, CDR2 SVGAGI. V shed 4 bases and J shed 1 base, with 7 bases lying between them. CDR3 nucleotide sequence: TGTGCCAGCAGTTCTTTCAGCCAAGAGACCCAGTACTTC. As protein: CASSSFSQETQYF.

V gene TRBV11-2 combines with J gene TRBJ2-7; D is ambiguous. Germline lookup yields CDR1 SGHAT and CDR2 FQNNGV. Between the trimmed V and J ends, which lost 5 bases and 2 bases, there was a span of 19 bases. The CDR3 runs to 16 residues. The CDR3 nucleotides are TGTGCCAGCAGCACACTCCGGGCCCCGGGCCCCTACGAGCAGTACTTC. Its protein product is CASSTLRAPGPYEQYF.

This sequence joins TRBV2 and TRBJ2-6; D ambiguous. Germline CDR1 and CDR2: SNHLY and FYNNEI. Deletions cut 3 bases from V and 0 bases from J, with 3 bases between. This CDR3 has 14 amino acids. The CDR3 DNA sequence: TGTGCCAGCAGTGAGATCTCTGGGGCCAACGTCCTGACTTTC. It translates to CASSEISGANVLTF.

The table lists this clone with many counts. The CDR3 loop is CASSSGPGNTIYF. In nucleotides, the CDR3 is TGTGCCAGCAGCTCAGGACCTGGAAACACCATATATTTT. This chain joins TRBV7-3 and TRBJ1-3; D is unresolved. Trimming shortened V by 4 bases and J by 2 bases, and 6 bases separated the two germline ends. CDR1 and CDR2 from the germline V gene are SGHTA and FQGTGA. This CDR3 comprises 13 residues.